The clone carrying this T cell receptor beta chain has more than one count but fewer than ten. What it binds is unknown. TCRdb called the reads again in MiXCR, with one record for every CDR3 protein. Here the sample spans 450,000 to 600,000 distinct CDR3 sequences, about two fifths being singletons. These data are taken from a study of T cell repertoires in cytomegalovirus infection. Study overall: Selected CMV epitopes included recently identified HLA-C-restricted ones as well as well-studied HLA-B-restricted ones. The public TCR beta signatures pointed to both CMV infection and matching HLA type.

Trimming took off 4 bases at V and 0 bases at J, with 4 bases between the two ends. The CDR3 runs to 13 residues. Regarding the study as a whole: Summed frequency of public TCR beta families distinguished CMV carriers with the relevant HLA. The ex vivo response showed dominance by HLA-C-restricted CMV-specific TCR beta clonotypes.

The receptor was isolated from a human donor in good health (CMV status not recorded). Some clones in this sample may be carry-over from other donors' samples. Sequenced material: cultured PBMCs, taken from culture after CMV antigen stimulation. V is TRBV12-3 or TRBV12-4 and J is TRBJ1-3; the D is unclear. The CDR3 sequence is CASSYNSGNTIYF. CDR3 in DNA: TGTGCCAGCAGTTACAACTCTGGAAACACCATATATTTT.